This T cell receptor beta chain was captured in a study of CD8+CD57+ T cells in acquired aplastic anemia. Study background: The average for DNA from sorted CD4+ and CD8+ cells was around 3.5 ug.

According to the study, genomic DNA was the template for TCR beta VDJ and CDR3 profiling. TCRdb re-called the reads through MiXCR, storing one row per CDR3 protein. The sample carries approximately 220,000 distinct CDR3 sequences, approximately 45% recorded once. About this clonotype itself: Its antigen is not identified.

The junction had 7 bases not matched to a gene; V was cut back by 5 bases and J by 4 bases. Germline V gene data show CDR1 as SGHTA and CDR2 as FQGTGA. The CDR3 is 17 amino acids. Whole-study findings and limits: Sharing between patients and controls was observed for roughly 30 CD8+ CDR3 sequences.

Sequenced patients had shown CD8+CD57+ cell expansion by flow cytometry. Every patient had severe acquired aplastic anemia. At the time of blood sampling, patients had not yet received any therapy. J is TRBJ2-5 and V is TRBV7-3; 16 bases are a match to TRBD2. This TCR was recovered from a human donor with aplastic anemia. The sample was sorted CD4+, CD8+, or CD8+CD57+ T cells (not recorded which) from PBMCs. As DNA, the CDR3 is TGTGCCAGCAGCCCTCCGGGACTAGCGGGGGGGCTAGAGACCCAGTACTTC. Protein sequence: CASSPPGLAGGLETQYF. The full variable domain, rest sourced from reference TRBV7-3 and TRBJ2-5, is GAGVSQTPSNKVTEKGKYVELRCDPISGHTALYWYRQSLGQGPEFLIYFQGTGAADDSGLPNDRFFAVRPEGSVSTLKIQRTERGDSAVYLCASSPPGLAGGLETQYFGPGTRLLVL.